A few counts support the clone carrying this TCR beta chain. The sample originates from a study of blood T cells in healthy people across ages. A J-beta primer mix and a sample-barcoded 5' primer were used in a second PCR of about 7 to 12 cycles. TCRdb processed the 5' RACE reads anew with MiXCR; each CDR3 protein has one entry. The sample holds about 1 million distinct CDR3 sequences, 40% to 45% seen once. From germline, CDR1 is ENHRY and CDR2 SYGVKD. The ends lost 7 bases at V and 2 bases at J; junction bases unmatched: 1. The length of the CDR3 is 14 residues. Sample: blood. This TCR was sampled from a woman aged 60 to 75 in good health. The genes are TRBV10-3 and TRBJ2-6, with TRBD1 matching over 8 bases. CDR3: CAIMDRAGANVLTF. Written as DNA, the CDR3 is TGTGCCATCATGGACAGGGCTGGGGCCAACGTCCTGACTTTC.